This T cell receptor beta chain was observed in a study of vaccination effects on CD4 cells after COVID-19 (dated by TCRdb to 2021 to 2024). Study-wide context: Participants received two doses of either the BNT162b2 or the mRNA-1273 mRNA SARS-CoV-2 vaccine. Cultures from other donors in the study were sequenced using the Oncomine TCR Beta short-read assay on an Illumina iSeq 100. The study compared SARS-CoV-2 spike-specific CD4+ TCR repertoires before and after mRNA vaccination in COVID-19 convalescent patients and infection-naive vaccine recipients. A total of 10 COVID-19 convalescent patients and a handful of SARS-CoV-2-naive healthy vaccine recipients were included in the full study.

The ViraFEST assay stimulated PBMC with viral peptide pools and then used TCR sequencing to identify antigen-specific CD4+ T cell clonotypes by expansion. After approximately eleven days of culture, CD4+ T cells were isolated with the EasySep CD4+ T cell isolation kit. Negative nucleocapsid antibody results before and after vaccination confirmed that the healthy vaccine recipients had no prior SARS-CoV-2 infection. Two million PBMC per well were cultured with 10 ug/ml peptides in IMDM containing around 4.6% human AB serum, around 10 IU/ml IL-2 and gentamicin. On days 3 and 7, half of the culture medium was replaced with fresh IL-2-containing medium. Unless otherwise noted, each peptide stimulation condition was cultured in triplicate wells. PBMC were separated from whole blood using Ficoll-Paque Plus gradient centrifugation and were then either cryopreserved at -140C or used fresh. The overlapping peptide pools covered the spike proteins of SARS-CoV-2 and of the common cold coronaviruses HCoV-NL63, HCoV-OC43 and HCoV-229E. The QIAamp micro DNA kit was used to extract genomic DNA from the cultured CD4+ T cells.

The paper's findings and limits, for the study overall: Among healthy vaccine recipients, nearly all vaccine-induced clones were SARS-CoV-2 mono-reactive, and only 1 of 255 was cross-reactive with common cold coronaviruses. The study was limited by a small number of convalescent patients, and early post-infection timepoints were lacking. Clones induced by infection and clones induced by vaccination both contracted markedly at late timepoints after vaccination, which fits with T cell responses waning over time.

CDR1 and CDR2 are drawn from the germline V gene: SGHDT, YYEEEE. The junction carries 16 bases between V and J, which are trimmed by 5 bases and 8 bases respectively. Taken from cysteine to phenylalanine, the CDR3 has 14 residues. Only the CDR3 DNA is retained, 42 bases long and in frame from the first base. Library creation used the immunoSEQ multiplex PCR assay. DNA from the cultured and isolated CD4+ T cells underwent TCR beta CDR3 sequencing. For the original study's pipeline: Non-productive TCR sequences were removed, reads were trimmed to the CDR3 region, and CDR3s of at least 7 amino acids were retained. The MANAFEST web app was used to pick out antigen-specific clonotypes by comparing their expansion in peptide wells with that in reference cultures. To count as positive, a clone had to show expansion at FDR<0.05 compared with the reference and with all other wells, an odds ratio above 5, and a frequency above 0.1% in two replicate wells. A clonotype was defined as cross-reactive if the clonotype was significantly expanded both in SARS-CoV-2 spike wells and in at least one common cold coronavirus spike condition. CDR3 similarity was assessed by Levenshtein distance with the stringdist R package, and unrooted trees were built with ape in R 3.6.1. The source is immuneACCESS, and TCRdb retained only in-frame sequences with V and J called. Part of the clones is not carried over; for the studies checked, unresolved V genes explain less than half of this, and the remainder is unexplained. V and J calls and clone size are those listed in that table; D and trimming were worked out from the DNA. Here the sample has under 65,000 clones; 80% occur a single time. The ten most abundant clones make up roughly 2.3% of the sample.

Of note for this clone: This clone's antigen is unknown. One base away there is no much larger clone; base qualities are not given.

The sequences come from CD4+ T cells from PBMCs cultured with HCoV-229E spike peptides, collected before COVID-19 vaccination. What the cell subset or site label conveys for this sample: HCoV-229E spike overlapping peptide pool stimulation. The TCR comes from a human donor who received a COVID-19 vaccine. This chain joins TRBV5-6 to TRBJ1-4; D gene: possibly TRBD1, on 5 matching bases. The DNA sequence is TGTGCCAGCAGTCCGGGGGAGAGAGTCGAAAAACTGTTTTTT. Its protein reads: CASSPGERVEKLFF.